This is a list of T cell receptor beta chains from one sample in a study of cytomegalovirus exposure and HLA in healthy donors. Only in-frame clones appear in the TCRdb table, and some are missing; sequencing was by immunoSEQ multiplex PCR. The repertoire holds 150,000 to 200,000 clones, with 80% to 85% as singletons. Sequences were obtained from PBMCs. The receptors shown here come from a boy aged 5-17 years in good health and CMV-seronegative. CDR3s include the opening cysteine and the closing phenylalanine or tryptophan. The D gene is left open where the match is weak. The listing skips clone size in some rows; elsewhere it reads once, few, many or a size class.

>TRBJ1-2|TRBV19|TRBD1|.
CASSMDWTGTYGYTF
TGTGCCAGTAGTATGGACTGGACAGGGACCTATGGCTACACCTTC
>TRBJ2-5|TRBV10-2|.|.
CASSGGETQYF
TGCGCCAGCAGCGGGGGAGAGACCCAGTACTTC
>TRBJ2-1|TRBV12-5|TRBD2|.
CASGQSGRYNEQFF
TGTGCTAGTGGCCAGAGCGGGAGGTACAATGAGCAGTTCTTC
>TRBJ2-2|TRBV9|TRBD1|few
CASSVAGGELFF
TGTGCCAGCAGCGTAGCAGGGGGAGAGCTGTTTTTT
>TRBJ2-7|TRBV30|TRBD1|few
CAWSVSFFGQGVYEQYF
TGTGCCTGGAGTGTAAGCTTTTTCGGACAGGGGGTTTACGAGCAGTACTTC
>TRBJ2-2|TRBV5-1|.|.
CASSVSGERGELFF
TGCGCCAGCAGCGTCTCTGGGGAGAGGGGGGAGCTGTTTTTT
>TRBJ1-2|TRBV9|TRBD1|once
CASRDRVKGYTF
TGTGCCAGCAGGGACAGGGTAAAGGGCTACACCTTC
>TRBJ2-1|TRBV18|.|.
CASRPGHNEQFF
TGTGCCAGCCGACCGGGTCACAATGAGCAGTTCTTC
>TRBJ1-2|TRBV5-4|TRBD1|.
CASSLVPGQGGGYTF
TGTGCCAGCAGCTTGGTTCCGGGACAGGGGGGGGGCTACACCTTC
>TRBJ1-1|TRBV18|.|.
CASSPPWGPNTEAFF
TGTGCCAGCTCACCACCCTGGGGCCCTAACACTGAAGCTTTCTTT
>TRBJ2-1|TRBV5-1|TRBD2|.
CASSSRPTSGRNNEQFF
TGCGCCAGCAGCTCTCGACCGACTAGCGGGAGAAACAATGAGCAGTTCTTC
>TRBJ2-1|TRBV5-4|.|.
CASSWYGLGAENEQFF
TGTGCCAGCAGCTGGTACGGGCTAGGGGCGGAAAATGAGCAGTTCTTC
>TRBJ1-1|TRBV5-1|.|few
CASSSKSVNTEAFF
TGCGCCAGCAGCTCGAAATCAGTGAACACTGAAGCTTTCTTT
>TRBJ2-7|TRBV6-6|.|once
CASSKGVEQYF
TGTGCCAGCAGTAAGGGGGTTGAGCAGTACTTC
>TRBJ1-1|TRBV11-2|TRBD1|.
CASSLAGQKNTEAFF
TGTGCCAGCAGCTTGGCGGGACAGAAGAACACTGAAGCTTTCTTT
>TRBJ2-5|TRBV19|.|.
CASNTPGSQETQYF
TGTGCCAGTAACACCCCGGGATCCCAAGAGACCCAGTACTTC
>TRBJ2-1|TRBV4-3|.|once
CASSHRVGVSYNEQFF
TGCGCCAGCAGCCATAGGGTAGGGGTCTCCTACAATGAGCAGTTCTTC